The rows below give T cell receptor beta chains drawn from one sample of a study of blood T cell repertoires in COVID-19. Sequencing used immunoSEQ multiplex PCR; TCRdb keeps in-frame clones, though not all of them. Here the sample spans about 140,000 clones, 84% being singletons. Material: PBMCs or T cells enriched from blood (not recorded which). The receptors were sampled from a woman between 45 and 60 years old with acute COVID-19. CDR3s include the opening cysteine and the closing phenylalanine or tryptophan. The D gene is left open where the match is weak. Clone size, where shown, is once, few, many, or a class for clones that have expanded.

.	.	TRBJ2-3	TRBV19	13	TGTGCCAGTAGTATGACGACTACAGATACGCAGTATTTT	CASSMTTTDTQYF
.	.	TRBJ1-1	TRBV19	11	TGTGCCAGTACGGGGGGATCCAGAGCTTTCTTT	CASTGGSRAFF
.	TRBD1	TRBJ1-6	TRBV7-9	15	TGTGCCAGCAGCCGCCAGGGACAGGGTCAATCACCCCTCCACTTT	CASSRQGQGQSPLHF
few	.	TRBJ1-1	TRBV3-1/TRBV3-2	15	TGTGCCAGCAGCCAAGTAAACCCGGGATCCACTGAAGCTTTCTTT	CASSQVNPGSTEAFF
.	TRBD2	TRBJ2-7	TRBV3-1/TRBV3-2	15	TGTGCCAGCAGCCAACTTCTAGCGGGCCCCTACGAGCAGTACTTC	CASSQLLAGPYEQYF
.	.	TRBJ1-6	TRBV5-4	16	TGTGCCAGCTCCGACCAAGACAGACAAATCCGATCACCCCTCCACTTT	CASSDQDRQIRSPLHF
.	TRBD1	TRBJ2-2	TRBV18	14	TGTGCCAGCTCACCGGGACAGGGGGTCGGGGAGCTGTTTTTT	CASSPGQGVGELFF
.	TRBD2	TRBJ2-7	TRBV5-6	14	TGTGCCAGCAGCATTCCGGGACTAGGGCGCGAGCAGTACTTC	CASSIPGLGREQYF
.	TRBD2	TRBJ2-2	TRBV5-1	15	TGCGCCAGCGGTAACAGCGGGAGGGCCCTCGGGGAGCTGTTTTTT	CASGNSGRALGELFF
few	.	TRBJ2-3	TRBV7-9	16	TGTGCCAGCACCCCTAGAGGCAGGGGCCGCACAGATACGCAGTATTTT	CASTPRGRGRTDTQYF
once	TRBD1	TRBJ1-6	TRBV11-3	13	TGTGCCAGCAGCACAGGGGGTCTTTCACCCCTCCACTTT	CASSTGGLSPLHF
.	.	TRBJ2-5	TRBV5-1	16	TGCGCCAGCAGCCCCGGGTCTAGTGATTCGTTGGAGACCCAGTACTTC	CASSPGSSDSLETQYF
.	.	TRBJ2-7	TRBV12-2	16	TGTGCAAGTCGCTTAACTAACAGGGGCCGATTCTACGAGCAGTACTTC	CASRLTNRGRFYEQYF
.	TRBD2	TRBJ2-3	TRBV7-6	18	TGTGCCAGCAGCTTAGCGCTAGCGGGAGGTGCGATCACAGATACGCAGTATTTT	CASSLALAGGAITDTQYF
.	.	TRBJ1-5	TRBV25-1	15	TGTGCCAGCAGTGAGGCGGGGCGAGGCAATCAGCCCCAGCATTTT	CASSEAGRGNQPQHF
few	TRBD1	TRBJ1-1	TRBV29-1	10	TGCAGCGTTAAACAGGGGGAGGCTTTCTTT	CSVKQGEAFF
.	.	TRBJ2-7	TRBV4-1	13	TGCGCCAGCAGCCATGGCCCATCCTACGAGCAGTACTTC	CASSHGPSYEQYF
.	.	TRBJ2-5	TRBV15	15	TGTGCCACCAGCAACCTCAGGGGTGCCCCGGAGACCCAGTACTTC	CATSNLRGAPETQYF
.	.	TRBJ1-2	TRBV3-1/TRBV3-2	13	TGTGCCAGCAGCCAACGTCGGAACTATGGCTACACCTTC	CASSQRRNYGYTF
few	.	TRBJ1-4	TRBV5-4	17	TGTGCCAGCAGCTCGGACCTCCTTGCGGGCGACGGTGAAAAACTGTTTTTT	CASSSDLLAGDGEKLFF
.	.	TRBJ2-5	TRBV9	13	TGTGCCAGCAGCGTAAAAGCCGGGGAGACCCAGTACTTC	CASSVKAGETQYF
.	TRBD2	TRBJ2-5	TRBV30	14	TGTGCCTGGAGAGCAACCGCGGGGGGAGAGACCCAGTACTTC	CAWRATAGGETQYF
.	.	TRBJ1-6	TRBV28	15	TGTGCCAGCAGTCTTAACGGGGGTTGGAATTCACCCCTCCACTTT	CASSLNGGWNSPLHF
.	.	TRBJ1-5	TRBV18	16	TGTGCCAGCTCGCCGTTTCGTCCAGGGGGCAATCAGCCCCAGCATTTT	CASSPFRPGGNQPQHF
.	TRBD1	TRBJ2-4	TRBV11-3	16	TGTGCCAGCAGCCCCGGACAGGGGGGAGCCAAAAACATTCAGTACTTC	CASSPGQGGAKNIQYF
.	TRBD1	TRBJ1-2	TRBV6-4	17	TGTGCCAGCAGTGACGCTGGAGGTGGGACAGGCCTCTATGGCTACACCTTC	CASSDAGGGTGLYGYTF
once	TRBD1	TRBJ1-3	TRBV5-1	14	TGCGCCAGCAGCACCGGGACAGGGGGAAACACCATATATTTT	CASSTGTGGNTIYF
.	.	TRBJ2-1	TRBV7-9	11	TGTGCCAGCAGTGAAGCGAATGAGCAGTTCTTC	CASSEANEQFF
.	TRBD2	TRBJ2-3	TRBV28	15	TGTGCCAGCAGGGACGGGACTAGCGAGCCAGATACGCAGTATTTT	CASRDGTSEPDTQYF
once	.	TRBJ1-2	TRBV19	13	TGTGCCAGTACCCGTTATAACGCGGATGGCTACACCTTC	CASTRYNADGYTF
.	.	TRBJ2-4	TRBV6-6	14	TGTGCCAGCAGTACAGACAGCTCCGGAAACATTCAGTACTTC	CASSTDSSGNIQYF
.	.	TRBJ2-3	TRBV18	16	TGTGCCAGCTCACCACAACAGGGGCAAGCGGGAGATACGCAGTATTTT	CASSPQQGQAGDTQYF
once	TRBD2	TRBJ2-1	TRBV10-2	16	TGCGCCAGCAGTGAGTCTATGGGACTAGCCGGGAATGAGCAGTTCTTC	CASSESMGLAGNEQFF
.	.	TRBJ1-5	TRBV7-2	13	TGTGCCAGCAGCTTTGACATCAATCAGCCCCAGCATTTT	CASSFDINQPQHF
.	TRBD2	TRBJ2-1	TRBV7-3	14	TGTGCCAGCAGCTTAGGACTAGCGGTCAATGAGCAGTTCTTC	CASSLGLAVNEQFF
few	TRBD1	TRBJ1-3	TRBV10-3	15	TGTGCCATCAGTTCTCAGACAGGGGACGGAAACACCATATATTTT	CAISSQTGDGNTIYF
.	.	TRBJ2-2	TRBV3-1/TRBV3-2	15	TGTGCCAGCAGCCAAGATACCACACACCCCGGGGAGCTGTTTTTT	CASSQDTTHPGELFF
.	.	TRBJ2-7	TRBV5-5	17	TGTGCCAGCAGCTTAATAATCCCGCAGGGTATATCCTACGAGCAGTACTTC	CASSLIIPQGISYEQYF
few	.	TRBJ1-3	TRBV19	15	TGTGCCAGTAGTCCCCAGATGAACTCTGGAAACACCATATATTTT	CASSPQMNSGNTIYF
once	.	TRBJ2-1	TRBV5-5	12	TGTGCCAGCAGCTTGGAGGAGAATGAGCAGTTCTTC	CASSLEENEQFF
.	TRBD2	TRBJ2-7	TRBV18	15	TGTGCCAGCTCACCCCAACGTGGCGGGAGGGGGGCCTGGTACTTC	CASSPQRGGRGAWYF
.	.	TRBJ2-3	TRBV7-2	15	TGTGCCAGCCTTTCTGGGACGGAGGGGTCAGATACGCAGTATTTT	CASLSGTEGSDTQYF
.	.	TRBJ2-3	TRBV2	13	TGTGCCAGCAGCGTCGGAGGCACAGATACGCAGTATTTT	CASSVGGTDTQYF
.	.	TRBJ2-3	TRBV3-1/TRBV3-2	11	TGTGCCAGCAGCCAAGGATCTAGCTCGTATTTT	CASSQGSSSYF
once	.	TRBJ1-6	TRBV2	15	TGTGCCAGCAGTGAAAGGGGGGGGAATAATTCACCCCTCCACTTT	CASSERGGNNSPLHF
.	.	TRBJ2-1	TRBV3-1/TRBV3-2	14	TGTGCCAGCAGCCAAGACGGGGGCTACAATGAGCAGTTCTTC	CASSQDGGYNEQFF
.	TRBD1	TRBJ2-4	TRBV11-3	13	TGTGCCAGCAGTGACAGGGGAAGGAACATTCAGTACTTC	CASSDRGRNIQYF
.	TRBD1	TRBJ1-2	TRBV15	13	TGTGCCACCAGCCTCGACAGGGTTGAGGGCTACACCTTC	CATSLDRVEGYTF
.	TRBD2	TRBJ2-3	TRBV10-2	16	TGCGCCAGCAGCCTAGCAGCGGGAGGCCCCGGAGATACGCAGTATTTT	CASSLAAGGPGDTQYF
.	TRBD1	TRBJ1-6	TRBV7-8	17	TGTGCCAGCAGCTCTCAGGGGGCGGGCTCCTATAATTCACCCCTCCACTTT	CASSSQGAGSYNSPLHF
.	.	TRBJ1-4	TRBV30	16	TGTGCCTGGAGCATTGGGGCGGGGGCTGGGAGGGAAAAACTGTTTTTT	CAWSIGAGAGREKLFF
.	.	TRBJ1-3	TRBV6-6	15	TGTGCCAGCAGAGGACAAGGCCCCGCCCGAAACACCATATATTTT	CASRGQGPARNTIYF
.	TRBD1	TRBJ1-5	TRBV19	15	TGTGCCAGTAGTACCGGGACAGGGGGCGGTCAGCCCCAGCATTTT	CASSTGTGGGQPQHF
.	.	TRBJ1-2	TRBV6-1	14	TGTGCCAGCAGTGAACGCAGGGCTAACTATGGCTACACCTTC	CASSERRANYGYTF
.	.	TRBJ1-3	TRBV20-1	11	TGCAGTGCAAGTAGGCGGAACACCATATATTTT	CSASRRNTIYF
.	TRBD1	TRBJ1-5	TRBV7-9	14	TGTGCCAGCAGCTTAGGGCAGGGGGCTCAGCCCCAGCATTTT	CASSLGQGAQPQHF
.	TRBD2	TRBJ2-3	TRBV11-3	16	TGTGCCAGCAGCTTAGAACCGGGAGGAGGCACAGATACGCAGTATTTT	CASSLEPGGGTDTQYF
.	.	TRBJ2-7	TRBV4-2	18	TGTGCCAGCAGCCAAGTAGGGTTTGGGGGCAAAAGCTCCTACGAGCAGTACTTC	CASSQVGFGGKSSYEQYF
.	TRBD2	TRBJ2-1	TRBV19	17	TGTGCCAGTAGTACCCCGGGACTAGCGGGGAAGTACAATGAGCAGTTCTTC	CASSTPGLAGKYNEQFF
.	TRBD2	TRBJ2-7	TRBV5-1	20	TGCGCCAGCAGCTCCAAAACCCGGCGCCGGATCGAGCGGGACCTATACGAGCAGTACTTC	CASSSKTRRRIERDLYEQYF